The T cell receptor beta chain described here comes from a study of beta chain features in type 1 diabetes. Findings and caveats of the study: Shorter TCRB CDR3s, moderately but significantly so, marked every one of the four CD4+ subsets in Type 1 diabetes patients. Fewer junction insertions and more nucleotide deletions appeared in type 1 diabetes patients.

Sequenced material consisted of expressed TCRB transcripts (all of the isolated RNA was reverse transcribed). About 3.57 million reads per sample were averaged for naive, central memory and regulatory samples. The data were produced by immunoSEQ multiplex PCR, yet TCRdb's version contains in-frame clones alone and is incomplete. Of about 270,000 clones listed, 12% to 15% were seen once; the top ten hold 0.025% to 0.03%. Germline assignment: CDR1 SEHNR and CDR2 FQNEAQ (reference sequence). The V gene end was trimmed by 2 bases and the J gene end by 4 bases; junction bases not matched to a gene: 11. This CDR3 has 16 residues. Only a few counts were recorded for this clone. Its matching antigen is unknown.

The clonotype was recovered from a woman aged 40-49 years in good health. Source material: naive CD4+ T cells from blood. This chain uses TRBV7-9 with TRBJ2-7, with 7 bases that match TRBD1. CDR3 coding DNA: TGTGCCAGCAGCTTACCTAGTGAGGGGGCGAGGTACGAGCAGTACTTC. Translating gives CASSLPSEGARYEQYF.